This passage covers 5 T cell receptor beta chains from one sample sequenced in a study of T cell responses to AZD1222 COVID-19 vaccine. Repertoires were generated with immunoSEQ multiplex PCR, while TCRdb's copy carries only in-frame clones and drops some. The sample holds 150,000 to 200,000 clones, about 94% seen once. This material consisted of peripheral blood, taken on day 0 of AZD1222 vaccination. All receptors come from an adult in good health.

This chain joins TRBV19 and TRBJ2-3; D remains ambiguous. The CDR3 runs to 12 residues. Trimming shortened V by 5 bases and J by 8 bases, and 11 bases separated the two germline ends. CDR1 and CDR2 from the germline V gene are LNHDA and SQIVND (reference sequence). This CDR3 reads CASSQNGVTQYF. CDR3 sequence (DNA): TGTGCCAGTAGTCAGAACGGAGTTACGCAGTATTTT.

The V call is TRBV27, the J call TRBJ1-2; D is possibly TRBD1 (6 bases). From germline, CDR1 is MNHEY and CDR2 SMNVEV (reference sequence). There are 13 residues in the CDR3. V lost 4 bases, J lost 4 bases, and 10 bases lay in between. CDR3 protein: CASSSQGSYGYTF. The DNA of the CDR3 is TGTGCCAGCAGTTCGCAGGGGAGCTATGGCTACACCTTC.

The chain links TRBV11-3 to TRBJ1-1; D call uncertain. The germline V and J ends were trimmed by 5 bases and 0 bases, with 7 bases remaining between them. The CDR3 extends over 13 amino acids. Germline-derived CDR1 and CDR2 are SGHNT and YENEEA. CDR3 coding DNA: TGTGCCAGCAGCCAGAAAGTGAACACTGAAGCTTTCTTT. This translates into CASSQKVNTEAFF.

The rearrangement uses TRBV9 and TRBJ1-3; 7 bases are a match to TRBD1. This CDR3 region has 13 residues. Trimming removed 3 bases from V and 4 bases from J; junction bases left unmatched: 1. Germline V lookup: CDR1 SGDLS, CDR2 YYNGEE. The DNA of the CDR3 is TGTGCCAGCAGCGCACAGGGGGGAAACACCATATATTTT. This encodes CASSAQGGNTIYF.

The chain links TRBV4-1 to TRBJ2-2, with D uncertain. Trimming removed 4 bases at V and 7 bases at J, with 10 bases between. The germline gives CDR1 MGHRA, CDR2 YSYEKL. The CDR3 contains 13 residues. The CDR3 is CASSRSGLGELFF. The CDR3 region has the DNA TGCGCCAGCAGCCGCTCGGGTCTCGGGGAGCTGTTTTTT.